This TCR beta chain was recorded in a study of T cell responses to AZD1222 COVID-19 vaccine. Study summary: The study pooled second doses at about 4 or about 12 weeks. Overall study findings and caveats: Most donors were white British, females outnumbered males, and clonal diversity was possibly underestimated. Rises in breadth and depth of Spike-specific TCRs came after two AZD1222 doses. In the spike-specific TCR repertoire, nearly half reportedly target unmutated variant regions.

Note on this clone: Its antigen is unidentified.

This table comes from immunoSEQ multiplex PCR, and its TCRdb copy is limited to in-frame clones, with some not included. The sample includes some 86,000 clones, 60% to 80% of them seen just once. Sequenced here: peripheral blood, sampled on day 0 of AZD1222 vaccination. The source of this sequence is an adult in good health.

CDR3 in DNA: TGTGCCAGCAGCTTACAAGTCCTAGCAGGTCAAGAGACCCAGTACTTC. Protein product: CASSLQVLAGQETQYF. The chain is built from TRBV7-2 and TRBJ2-5, with D tentatively TRBD2 (5 bases). Germline V gene lookup returns CDR1 SGHTA and CDR2 FQGNSA. The CDR3 covers 16 residues. Trimming took 2 bases from V and 2 from J, leaving 15 bases between them.